These 16 T cell receptor beta chains originate from one sample sequenced in a study of blood T cell repertoires in COVID-19. TCRdb's copy holds only in-frame clones and misses some; the assay was immunoSEQ multiplex PCR. The sample includes nearly 300,000 clones, roughly 83% seen only once; the top ten take about 1.5%. Sequencing used peripheral blood. These TCRs come from a human donor with COVID-19, enrolled during active disease. The donor label of this sample is uncertain.

J is TRBJ1-5 and V is TRBV6-5, with TRBD1 matching over 7 bases. The CDR3 consists of 15 residues. Losses at the gene ends were 4 bases for V and 1 base for J; bases not matched to a gene: 4. Germline V gives CDR1 MNHEY, CDR2 SVGAGI. The CDR3 nucleotides read TGTGCCAGCAGTTTCGACAGGGACAGCAATCAGCCCCAGCATTTT. Protein: CASSFDRDSNQPQHF.

The chain links TRBV19 to TRBJ1-5; D possibly corresponds to TRBD1 (5 bases). The CDR3 is 13 amino acids. Trimming removed 3 bases from V and 4 bases from J, with 7 bases in between. The germline V gene has CDR1 LNHDA and CDR2 SQIVND (reference sequence). CDR3 loop: CASSISGNQPQHF. For the CDR3, the DNA is TGTGCCAGTAGTATCTCAGGGAATCAGCCCCAGCATTTT.

At least ten counts were recorded for this clone. The chain is built from TRBV7-2 and TRBJ1-5, with 10 nucleotides matching TRBD1. CDR1 SGHTA and CDR2 FQGNSA come from the germline V gene. The CDR3 contains 15 residues. The J segment lost 4 bases and the V segment lost 5 bases, leaving 5 bases of the junction unmatched. CDR3 in amino acids: CASSGMGQGNQPQHF. The CDR3 DNA reads as TGTGCCAGCAGCGGCATGGGACAGGGGAATCAGCCCCAGCATTTT.

The chain joins TRBV6-6 to TRBJ1-3, with D possibly TRBD1 on 6 matching bases. V gave up 2 bases and J gave up 2 bases, with 13 bases separating them. CDR1 is MNHNY and CDR2 is SVGAGI in the germline V gene (reference sequence). There are 16 residues in the CDR3. Here the CDR3 reads CASSYPTTGTGNTIYF. In DNA form, the CDR3 reads TGTGCCAGCAGTTACCCGACCACAGGGACTGGAAACACCATATATTTT.

This chain uses TRBV7-8 with TRBJ1-1, with TRBD1 identical over 8 bases. Losses at the gene ends were 2 bases for V and 5 bases for J; bases not matched to a gene: 4. CDR3 length equals 14 residues. CDR1 SGHVS and CDR2 FQNEAQ come from the germline V gene. The CDR3 DNA reads TGTGCCAGCAGCTTAAAGGACAGGGCGACTGAAGCTTTCTTT. It specifies CASSLKDRATEAFF.

The chain recombines TRBV5-6 with TRBJ2-5, with D perhaps TRBD1 (7 bases). The CDR3 is 13 amino acids. Per the germline V gene, CDR1 is SGHDT and CDR2 is YYEEEE. Trimming took 3 bases from V and 5 from J, leaving 11 bases between them. CDR3 in amino acids: CASSSQGRETQYF. The DNA of the CDR3 is TGTGCCAGCAGCTCACAGGGGAGGGAGACCCAGTACTTC.

This clone was observed at least ten times. V is TRBV12-5 and J is TRBJ1-2, with unresolved D. V lost 1 base and J lost 4, with 19 bases in between. Germline V gives CDR1 LGHNT, CDR2 FRNRAP. This CDR3 spans 17 amino acids. CDR3 sequence (DNA): TGTGCTAGTGGTTTGGACTTGGCATCACCGGGTCTCTATGGCTACACCTTC. This sequence encodes CASGLDLASPGLYGYTF. Supplemented by reference TRBV12-5 and TRBJ1-2, the full variable domain reads DARVTQTPRHKVTEMGQEVTMRCQPILGHNTVFWYRQTMMQGLELLAYFRNRAPLDDSGMPKDRFSAEMPDATLATLKIQPSEPRDSAVYFCASGLDLASPGLYGYTFGSGTRLTVV.

For the CDR3, the DNA is TGTGCCAGCAGCTCCTACAGGGGACCGGAGACCCAGTACTTC. This sequence encodes CASSSYRGPETQYF. The chain carries TRBV5-6 and TRBJ2-5, with 7 positions matching TRBD1. V lost 3 bases to trimming and J lost 5 bases; unmatched junction nucleotides: 7. Germline V gene data show CDR1 as SGHDT and CDR2 as YYEEEE. CDR3 size: 14 residues.

The chain couples TRBV30 to TRBJ2-5; tentative D call: TRBD1 (6 bases). The germline gives CDR1 GTSNPN, CDR2 SVGIG (reference sequence). The CDR3 totals 12 residues. Trimming took 4 bases from V and 9 from J, leaving 15 bases between them. CDR3 residues: CAWTPGTGPQYF. CDR3 nucleotides: TGTGCCTGGACCCCCGGTACAGGGCCCCAGTACTTC.

The chain joins TRBV5-1 to TRBJ2-7; 9 positions agree with TRBD1. V lost 4 bases and J lost 2; bases outside the gene matches: 7. There are 15 residues in the CDR3. CDR1 and CDR2 (germline): SGHRS, YFSETQ. CDR3 region: CASSLTDRGAYEQYF. Here the CDR3 DNA reads TGCGCCAGCAGCCTAACTGACAGGGGGGCCTACGAGCAGTACTTC.

The chain joins TRBV7-3 to TRBJ1-1; 7 bases fit TRBD1. J gave up 3 bases and V 6 bases, and 4 bases lay outside the gene matches. CDR1 is SGHTA and CDR2 is FQGTGA in the germline V gene. The CDR3 consists of 13 residues. CDR3 loop: CASSSQGDTEAFF. For the CDR3, the DNA is TGTGCCAGCAGTTCGCAGGGGGACACTGAAGCTTTCTTT. The full variable domain, with the rest looked up from reference TRBV7-3 and TRBJ1-1, is GAGVSQTPSNKVTEKGKYVELRCDPISGHTALYWYRQSLGQGPEFLIYFQGTGAADDSGLPNDRFFAVRPEGSVSTLKIQRTERGDSAVYLCASSSQGDTEAFFGQGTRLTVV.

This clone was recorded only once. The V and J genes are TRBV28 and TRBJ2-7; no reliable D call. Germline CDR1 is MDHEN and CDR2 is SYDVKM. The CDR3 has 13 amino acids. V was cut by 2 bases and J by 7 bases, with 12 bases left in between. The CDR3 coding sequence is TGTGCCAGCAGTTTAGTCTATTCTTGGGAGCAGTACTTC. Protein sequence: CASSLVYSWEQYF. Full variable domain (missing parts from reference TRBV28 and TRBJ2-7): DVKVTQSSRYLVKRTGEKVFLECVQDMDHENMFWYRQDPGLGLRLIYFSYDVKMKEKGDIPEGYSVSREKKERFSLILESASTNQTSMYLCASSLVYSWEQYFGPGTRLTVT.

The rearrangement joins TRBV24-1 to TRBJ2-5; D call uncertain. Germline loops: CDR1 KGHDR, CDR2 SFDVKD. V was clipped by 4 bases and J by 5 bases, with 13 bases between them. The CDR3 has 14 residues. CDR3 amino acids: CATSEDSGHETQYF. CDR3 nucleotides: TGTGCCACCAGTGAAGACTCCGGCCATGAGACCCAGTACTTC.

CDR3 coding DNA: TGTGCCAGCAGTTTCAGGGAGGGAAGGTTTGGCTACACCTTC. Amino acids: CASSFREGRFGYTF. The chain has TRBV27 and TRBJ1-2, with D possibly matching TRBD1 (5 bases). The CDR3 is made up of 14 amino acids. Germline CDR1 MNHEY, CDR2 SMNVEV (reference sequence). Trimming stripped 3 bases from V and 7 bases from J, with 15 bases between.

This clone occurred once. The chain carries TRBV27 and TRBJ2-3; TRBD2 might be the D (5 bases). V lost 8 bases and J lost 4, with 16 bases in between. This CDR3 has 14 amino acids. Germline assignment: CDR1 MNHEY and CDR2 SMNVEV (reference sequence). The CDR3 loop reads CASALGRNPDTQYF. Here the CDR3 DNA reads TGTGCCAGCGCACTAGGACGGAACCCAGATACGCAGTATTTT.

The chain links TRBV19 to TRBJ1-6; D is possibly TRBD1 (5 bases). Germline V gives CDR1 LNHDA, CDR2 SQIVND (reference sequence). Trimming removed 8 bases at V and 7 bases at J, with 15 bases between. The CDR3 is 14 amino acids. Here the CDR3 DNA reads TGTGCCAGTCGCCCCGGGACTGGGAATTCACCCCTCCACTTT. This gives the protein CASRPGTGNSPLHF.